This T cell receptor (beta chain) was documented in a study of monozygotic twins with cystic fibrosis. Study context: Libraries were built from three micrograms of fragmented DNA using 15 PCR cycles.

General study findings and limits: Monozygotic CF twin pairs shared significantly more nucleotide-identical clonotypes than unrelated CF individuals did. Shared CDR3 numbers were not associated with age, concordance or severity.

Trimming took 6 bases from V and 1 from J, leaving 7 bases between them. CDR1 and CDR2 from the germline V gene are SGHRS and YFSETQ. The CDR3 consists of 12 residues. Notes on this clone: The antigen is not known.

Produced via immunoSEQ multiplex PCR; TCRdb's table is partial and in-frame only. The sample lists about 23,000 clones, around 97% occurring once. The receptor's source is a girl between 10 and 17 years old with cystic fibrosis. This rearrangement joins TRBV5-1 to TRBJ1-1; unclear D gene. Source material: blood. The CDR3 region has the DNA TGCGCCAGCACCAGCGGGAACACTGAAGCTTTCTTT. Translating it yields CASTSGNTEAFF.